This T cell receptor (beta chain) was found in a study of cytomegalovirus exposure and HLA in healthy donors. Healthy bone marrow donors formed the donor group. Use of 60 Vbeta and 13 Jbeta primers characterized the PCR. Produced via immunoSEQ multiplex PCR; TCRdb's table is partial and in-frame only. Of under 200,000 clones listed, roughly four fifths are singletons. General study points: As a later analysis revealed, the rate of TCR association differed by HLA locus, with DRB1 most and HLA-C fewest. Among TCR beta chains, those listed as cytomegalovirus-associated numbered fewer than 200. Follow-up analysis later connected one missense variant in DCLRE1C with trimming of TCR beta V- and J-genes.

In this sample, this clone turned up once. The antigen remains unidentified. The specimen sequenced was PBMCs. This TCR was recovered from a woman aged 50 to 65 in good health and CMV-seronegative.

The CDR3 sequence: CASSLEGRGATDTQYF. CDR3 coding DNA: TGCGCCAGCAGCTTGGAAGGGAGGGGGGCCACAGATACGCAGTATTTT. The J gene is TRBJ2-3, the V gene TRBV5-1; the D gene is possibly TRBD2 (7 bases). V was cut by 0 bases and J by 2 bases, with 13 bases left in between. The germline gives CDR1 SGHRS, CDR2 YFSETQ. This CDR3 comprises 16 residues.